This T cell receptor beta chain stems from a study of blood T cell repertoires in COVID-19. Study in general: Material from acute and convalescent COVID-19 was sourced from the United States, Italy and Spain. T cells, B-cell-depleted T cells, or PBMCs provided the cDNA or gDNA that served as material.

Assignment of participants to cohorts was predicated upon participant-reported clinical history. Original methodology: Using reference gene primer amplification, nucleated cell counts were estimated. Using immunoSEQ multiplex PCR, the repertoire was profiled, and TCRdb retains in-frame clones only, with some absent. V, J and clone size are those of that table, while D and trimming were read from the DNA. This table has hundreds of thousands of clones, about 83% appearing once. V lost 5 bases and J lost 7, with 11 bases in between. This CDR3 comprises 13 residues. Germline V lookup: CDR1 MGHRA, CDR2 YSYEKL.

This clonotype was obtained from a woman in her forties or fifties who had recovered from COVID-19. The chain is built from TRBV4-1 and TRBJ1-4; no clear D gene. The specimen sequenced was PBMCs or T cells enriched from blood (not recorded which). This CDR3 is CASSWATTEKLFF. The CDR3 bases are TGCGCCAGCAGCTGGGCTACAACTGAAAAACTGTTTTTT.